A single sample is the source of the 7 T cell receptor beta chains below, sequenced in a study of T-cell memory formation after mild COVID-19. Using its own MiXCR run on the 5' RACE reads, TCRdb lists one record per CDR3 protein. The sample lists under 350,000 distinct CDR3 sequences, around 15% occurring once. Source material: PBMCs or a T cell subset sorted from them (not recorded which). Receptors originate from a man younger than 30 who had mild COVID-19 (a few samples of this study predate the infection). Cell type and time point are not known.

The CDR3 spells CASSPTGYYRGEPQHF. For the CDR3, the DNA is TGTGCCAGCAGCCCTACTGGATACTACAGGGGGGAGCCCCAGCATTTT. The chain links TRBV6-5 to TRBJ1-5; TRBD1 aligns across 8 bases. The trim removed 6 bases at V and 8 bases at J, leaving 15 bases unmatched. This CDR3 comprises 16 residues. The germline gives CDR1 MNHEY, CDR2 SVGAGI.

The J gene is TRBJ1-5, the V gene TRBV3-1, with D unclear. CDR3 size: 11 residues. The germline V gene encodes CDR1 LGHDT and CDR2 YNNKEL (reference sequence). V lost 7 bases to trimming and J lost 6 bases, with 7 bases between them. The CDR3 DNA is TGTGCCAGCAAATGGAGTCAGCCCCAGCATTTT. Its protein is CASKWSQPQHF. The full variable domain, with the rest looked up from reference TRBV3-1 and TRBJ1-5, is DTAVSQTPKYLVTQMGNDKSIKCEQNLGHDTMYWYKQDSKKFLKIMFSYNNKELIINETVPNRFSPKSPDKAHLNLHINSLELGDSAVYFCASKWSQPQHFGDGTRLSIL.

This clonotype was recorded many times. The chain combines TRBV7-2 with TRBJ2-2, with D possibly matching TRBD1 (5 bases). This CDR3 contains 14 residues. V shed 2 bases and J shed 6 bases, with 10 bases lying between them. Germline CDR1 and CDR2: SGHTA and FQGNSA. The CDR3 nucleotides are TGTGCCAGCAGCTTAATTGGGGCACCCGGGGAGCTGTTTTTT. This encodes CASSLIGAPGELFF. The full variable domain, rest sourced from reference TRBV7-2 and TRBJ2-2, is GAGVSQSPSNKVTEKGKDVELRCDPISGHTALYWYRQSLGQGLEFLIYFQGNSAPDKSGLPSDRFSAERTGGSVSTLTIQRTQQEDSAVYLCASSLIGAPGELFFGEGSRLTVL.

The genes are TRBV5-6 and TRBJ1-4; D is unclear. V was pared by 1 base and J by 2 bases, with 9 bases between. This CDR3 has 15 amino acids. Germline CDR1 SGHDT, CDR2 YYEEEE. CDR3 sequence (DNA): TGTGCCAGCAGCTTGTTCGGGGAGACTAATGAAAAACTGTTTTTT. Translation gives CASSLFGETNEKLFF.

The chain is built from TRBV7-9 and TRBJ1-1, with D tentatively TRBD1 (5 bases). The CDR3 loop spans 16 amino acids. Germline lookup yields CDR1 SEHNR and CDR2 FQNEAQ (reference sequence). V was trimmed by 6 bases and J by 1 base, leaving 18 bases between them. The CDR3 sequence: CASRAQHWTRNTEAFF. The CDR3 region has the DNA TGTGCCAGCAGAGCACAACACTGGACAAGGAACACTGAAGCTTTCTTT.

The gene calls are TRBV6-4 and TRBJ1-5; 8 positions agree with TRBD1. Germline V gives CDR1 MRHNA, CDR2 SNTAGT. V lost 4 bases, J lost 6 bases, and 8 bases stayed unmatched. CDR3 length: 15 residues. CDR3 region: CASSAEDRGGQPQHF. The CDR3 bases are TGTGCCAGCAGTGCCGAAGACAGGGGCGGTCAGCCCCAGCATTTT.

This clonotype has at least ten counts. The CDR3 sequence is CASSARRGKPPEQYV. The CDR3 region has the DNA TGTGCCAGCAGTGCACGACGTGGGAAACCTCCCGAGCAGTACGTC. V gene TRBV28 combines with J gene TRBJ2-7; D gene uncertain. Germline CDR1 MDHEN, CDR2 SYDVKM. V lost 5 bases and J lost 6, with 20 bases in between. The CDR3 contains 15 residues.